These 8 T cell receptor beta chains were sequenced from one sample in a study of lymphopenia after photon versus proton radiotherapy. Assay: immunoSEQ multiplex PCR; the TCRdb copy retains only in-frame clones and omits some. The sample holds fewer than 20,000 clones, approximately 91% seen once. This sample comprised peripheral blood, obtained from a patient treated with proton-based radiotherapy. These TCRs come from a man aged 65 to 79 with pancreatic cancer.

This clone was seen a single time. The rearrangement links TRBV29-1 to TRBJ2-5; 11 bases are shared with TRBD1. Looked up from germline, CDR1 is SQVTM and CDR2 is ANQGSEA. The junction had 5 bases not matched to a gene; V was cut back by 8 bases and J by 3 bases. This CDR3 is built from 13 residues. The CDR3 coding sequence is TGCAGCCATTTGGGACAGGGGGAAGAGACCCAGTACTTC. Encoded protein: CSHLGQGEETQYF.

The V and J genes are TRBV6-6 and TRBJ1-6; D is uncertain. Germline V CDR1 and CDR2: MNHNY, SVGAGI (reference sequence). This CDR3 is 15 amino acids long. V dropped 10 bases and J dropped 13 bases, with 26 bases sitting between them. CDR3 loop: CATSRRGESNGPLHF. CDR3 DNA: TGTGCCACGTCGAGACGGGGAGAATCAAATGGGCCCCTCCACTTT.

CDR3 nucleotide sequence: TGTGCCAGCTCACGGGTCGAAGAGACCCAGTACTTC. This codes for CASSRVEETQYF. The chain is built from TRBV18 and TRBJ2-5; D is undetermined. Trimming removed 4 bases at V and 3 bases at J, with 6 bases between. Germline-derived CDR1 and CDR2 are KGHSH and LQKENI. The length of the CDR3 is 12 residues.

This chain joins TRBV2 and TRBJ2-7; TRBD2 agrees at 15 bases. This CDR3 spans 16 amino acids. The ends lost 6 bases at V and 5 bases at J; junction bases unmatched: 8. Germline V gives CDR1 SNHLY, CDR2 FYNNEI. The CDR3 nucleotides are TGTGCCAGCAGAGGAGGACTAGCGGGAGGGGTAAACGAGCAGTACTTC. Encoded protein: CASRGGLAGGVNEQYF.

The chain employs TRBV12-5 and TRBJ1-1; no clear D gene. CDR1 is LGHNT and CDR2 is FRNRAP in the germline V gene. Trimming pared 5 bases from V and 1 base from J, leaving 8 bases between. This CDR3 spans 13 amino acids. The CDR3 DNA sequence: TGTGCTAGTGGTGACGATAGGAACACTGAAGCTTTCTTT. This sequence encodes CASGDDRNTEAFF.

V usage is TRBV18 and J usage is TRBJ2-2; D assignment may be TRBD1 or TRBD2 (6 bases each). Germline CDR1 KGHSH, CDR2 LQKENI. This CDR3 has 15 residues. The V end was cut by 2 bases, the J end by 0 bases, with 7 bases between. CDR3 region: CASSPRGANTGELFF. The CDR3 coding sequence is TGTGCCAGCTCACCAAGGGGGGCGAACACCGGGGAGCTGTTTTTT. Based on the CDR3 plus reference TRBV18 and TRBJ2-2, the full variable domain is NAGVMQNPRHLVRRRGQEARLRCSPMKGHSHVYWYRQLPEEGLKFMVYLQKENIIDESGMPKERFSAEFPKEGPSILRIQQVVRGDSAAYFCASSPRGANTGELFFGEGSRLTVL.

The chain links TRBV19 to TRBJ1-5; a possible D gene is TRBD1 (5 bases). Germline V gene sequence: CDR1 LNHDA, CDR2 SQIVND (reference sequence). The CDR3 totals 21 residues. V gave up 3 bases and J gave up 0 bases, with 27 bases separating them. In DNA, the CDR3 is TGTGCCAGTAGTATTAGTCCCGGACAACGCTCGACACTATATAGCAATCAGCCCCAGCATTTT. Translated: CASSISPGQRSTLYSNQPQHF.

This chain connects TRBV5-1 to TRBJ2-2; weak D call: TRBD1 (5 bases). Trimming cost V 3 bases and J 6 bases, with 9 bases left between them. The length of the CDR3 is 13 residues. Looked up from germline, CDR1 is SGHRS and CDR2 is YFSETQ. CDR3 region: CASSSRVAGELFF. The DNA of the CDR3 is TGCGCCAGCAGCTCCAGGGTCGCCGGGGAGCTGTTTTTT.